This TCR beta chain was found in a study of response to subunit inactivated influenza vaccine. Study-wide results and caveats: Only a handful of new T cells, the authors suggested, are recruited with each seasonal influenza vaccination.

This clonotype was seen more than once but under ten times. Antigen specificity is unknown. TCRdb called the RT-PCR reads again in MiXCR, with one record for every CDR3 protein. The sample comprises a few hundred thousand distinct CDR3 sequences, 21% of which are singletons, and about 9.4% rests with the top ten. The CDR3 spans 14 residues. Germline V gene lookup returns CDR1 SQVTM and CDR2 ANQGSEA. V was trimmed by 7 bases and J by 5 bases, leaving 17 bases between them. The receptor comes from a man in his fifties or sixties who received an inactivated influenza vaccine. The chain combines TRBV29-1 with TRBJ1-4; the D gene is possibly TRBD1 (5 bases). Sequencing was performed on PBMCs from blood, taken less than 22 months after vaccination. The CDR3 reads CSAHWGGRNEKLFF. The CDR3 DNA sequence: TGCAGCGCCCATTGGGGGGGTAGAAATGAAAAACTGTTTTTT.